Here is one T cell receptor beta chain with its context. Its specificity is unknown. Carried by the TCR beta cDNA libraries were unique molecular identifiers. About 500,000 cDNA molecules were obtained per 1 to 10 million input T cells. TCRdb recomputed calls from the PCR reads with MiXCR, one row per CDR3 protein. The table records about 430,000 distinct CDR3 sequences, 39% of them present only once. The data originate from a study of post-analysis software for immune sequencing data. This CDR3 is built from 13 residues. The V end lost 7 bases, the J end lost 10 bases, and 14 bases lay between the germline ends. Study-level findings and limits: Elevated frequency relative to controls characterized four to six TRBV segments in patients, TRBV5-6, TRBV5-1 and TRBV20-1 among them.

This chain joins TRBV12-3 or TRBV12-4 and TRBJ1-6; unclear D gene. The source material was blood. The TCR sequence derives from a girl aged 2 to 9 with multiple sclerosis. CDR3 coding DNA: TGTGCCAGCAAGTCTCGTGATAGGTCACCCCTCCACTTT. As protein: CASKSRDRSPLHF.